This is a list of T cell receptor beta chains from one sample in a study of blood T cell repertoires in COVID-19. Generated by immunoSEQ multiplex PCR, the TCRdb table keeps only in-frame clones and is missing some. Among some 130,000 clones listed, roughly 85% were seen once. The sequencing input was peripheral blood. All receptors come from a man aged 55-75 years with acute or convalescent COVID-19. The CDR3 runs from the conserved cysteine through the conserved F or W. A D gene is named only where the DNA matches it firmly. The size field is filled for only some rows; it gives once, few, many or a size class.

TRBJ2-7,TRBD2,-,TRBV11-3,TGTGCCAGCAGCTTATTGGGAGGGGACTCCTACGAGCAGTACTTC,CASSLLGGDSYEQYF
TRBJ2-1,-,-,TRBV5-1,TGCGCCAGCAGCTTTAACGTAGGGGGTGAGCAGTTCTTC,CASSFNVGGEQFF
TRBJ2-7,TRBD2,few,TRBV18,TGTGCCAGCTCACCACCGGCTAGCGGGAGGAACGAGCAGTACTTC,CASSPPASGRNEQYF
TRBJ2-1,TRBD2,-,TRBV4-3,TGCGCCAGCAGTCAGGGACTAGCGGGTGAGCAGTTCTTC,CASSQGLAGEQFF
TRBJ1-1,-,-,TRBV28,TGTGCCAGCACCCCTGATGGGGGCTTTAGCACTGAAGCTTTCTTT,CASTPDGGFSTEAFF
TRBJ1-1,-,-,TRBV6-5,TGTGCCAGCAGTTACTCGCCTAAAAATGAAGCTTTCTTT,CASSYSPKNEAFF
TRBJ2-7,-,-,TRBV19,TGTGCCAGTAGTGACGACAGGTTCTCCTACGAGCAGTACTTC,CASSDDRFSYEQYF
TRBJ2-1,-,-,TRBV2,TGTGCCAGCAGTTTCCGCGCCGCCTTCAATGAGCAGTTCTTC,CASSFRAAFNEQFF
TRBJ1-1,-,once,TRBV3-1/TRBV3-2,TGTGCCAGCAGCCCAGTCGTCAATACGAACACTGAAGCTTTCTTT,CASSPVVNTNTEAFF
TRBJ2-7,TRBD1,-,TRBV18,TGTGCCAGCTCACCGATCCGGACAGGGGGGTCCGAGCAGTACTTC,CASSPIRTGGSEQYF
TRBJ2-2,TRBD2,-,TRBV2,TGTGCCAGCAACAAGTGGGGACTAGCGGGAGGAAACACCGGGGAGCTGTTTTTT,CASNKWGLAGGNTGELFF
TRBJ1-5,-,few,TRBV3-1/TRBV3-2,TGTGCCAGCAGCCCCGGGAACTATCAGCCCCAGCATTTT,CASSPGNYQPQHF
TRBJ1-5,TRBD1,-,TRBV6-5,TGTGCCAGCAGACAGGGGAGCAATCAGCCCCAGCATTTT,CASRQGSNQPQHF
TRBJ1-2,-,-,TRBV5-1,TGCGCCAGCAGCTTGATAGCTGGCAGCCATGGCTACACCTTC,CASSLIAGSHGYTF
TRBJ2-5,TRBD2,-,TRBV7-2,TGTGCCAGCAGCTTAAGCGGGAGGGAAGAGACCCAGTACTTC,CASSLSGREETQYF
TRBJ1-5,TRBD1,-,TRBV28,TGTGCCAGCAGTTCGGACAGGAGCAATCAGCCCCAGCATTTT,CASSSDRSNQPQHF
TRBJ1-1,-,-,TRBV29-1,TGCAGCGTCTCCTCGCCTCCGGACACTGAAGCTTTCTTT,CSVSSPPDTEAFF
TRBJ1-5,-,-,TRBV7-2,TGTGCCAGCAGCTTAGTTAACTTCAATCAGCCCCAGCATTTT,CASSLVNFNQPQHF